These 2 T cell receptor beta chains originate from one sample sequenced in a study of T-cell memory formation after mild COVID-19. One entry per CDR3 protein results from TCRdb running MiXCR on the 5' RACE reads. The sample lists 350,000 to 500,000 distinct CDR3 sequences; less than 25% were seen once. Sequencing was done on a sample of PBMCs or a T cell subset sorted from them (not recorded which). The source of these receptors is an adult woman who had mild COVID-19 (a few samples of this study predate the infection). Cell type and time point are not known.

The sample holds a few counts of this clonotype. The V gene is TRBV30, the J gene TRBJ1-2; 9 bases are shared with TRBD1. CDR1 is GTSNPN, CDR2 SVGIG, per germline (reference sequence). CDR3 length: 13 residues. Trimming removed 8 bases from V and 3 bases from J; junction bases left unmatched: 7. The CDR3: CATGTGNHYGYTF. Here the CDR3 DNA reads TGTGCCACCGGGACAGGGAATCACTATGGCTACACCTTC.

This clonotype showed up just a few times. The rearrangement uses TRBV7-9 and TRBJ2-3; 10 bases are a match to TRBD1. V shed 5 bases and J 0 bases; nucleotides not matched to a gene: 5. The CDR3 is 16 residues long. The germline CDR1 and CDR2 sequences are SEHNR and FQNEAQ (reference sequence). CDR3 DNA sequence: TGTGCCAGCAGCCTACGGGACAGGGGAAGCACAGATACGCAGTATTTT. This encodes CASSLRDRGSTDTQYF.